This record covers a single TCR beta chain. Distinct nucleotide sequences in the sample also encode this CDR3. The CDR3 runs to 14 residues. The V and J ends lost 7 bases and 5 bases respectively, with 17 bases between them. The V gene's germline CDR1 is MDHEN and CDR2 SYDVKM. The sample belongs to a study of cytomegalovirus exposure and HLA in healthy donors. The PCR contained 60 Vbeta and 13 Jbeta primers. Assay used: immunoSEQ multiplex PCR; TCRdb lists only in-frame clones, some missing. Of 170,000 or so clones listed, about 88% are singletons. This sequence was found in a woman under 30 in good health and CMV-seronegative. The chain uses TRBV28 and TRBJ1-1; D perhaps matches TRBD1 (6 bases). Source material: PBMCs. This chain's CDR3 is CASNLQGDWTEAFF. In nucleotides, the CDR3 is TGTGCCAGCAACCTACAGGGAGATTGGACTGAAGCTTTCTTT.